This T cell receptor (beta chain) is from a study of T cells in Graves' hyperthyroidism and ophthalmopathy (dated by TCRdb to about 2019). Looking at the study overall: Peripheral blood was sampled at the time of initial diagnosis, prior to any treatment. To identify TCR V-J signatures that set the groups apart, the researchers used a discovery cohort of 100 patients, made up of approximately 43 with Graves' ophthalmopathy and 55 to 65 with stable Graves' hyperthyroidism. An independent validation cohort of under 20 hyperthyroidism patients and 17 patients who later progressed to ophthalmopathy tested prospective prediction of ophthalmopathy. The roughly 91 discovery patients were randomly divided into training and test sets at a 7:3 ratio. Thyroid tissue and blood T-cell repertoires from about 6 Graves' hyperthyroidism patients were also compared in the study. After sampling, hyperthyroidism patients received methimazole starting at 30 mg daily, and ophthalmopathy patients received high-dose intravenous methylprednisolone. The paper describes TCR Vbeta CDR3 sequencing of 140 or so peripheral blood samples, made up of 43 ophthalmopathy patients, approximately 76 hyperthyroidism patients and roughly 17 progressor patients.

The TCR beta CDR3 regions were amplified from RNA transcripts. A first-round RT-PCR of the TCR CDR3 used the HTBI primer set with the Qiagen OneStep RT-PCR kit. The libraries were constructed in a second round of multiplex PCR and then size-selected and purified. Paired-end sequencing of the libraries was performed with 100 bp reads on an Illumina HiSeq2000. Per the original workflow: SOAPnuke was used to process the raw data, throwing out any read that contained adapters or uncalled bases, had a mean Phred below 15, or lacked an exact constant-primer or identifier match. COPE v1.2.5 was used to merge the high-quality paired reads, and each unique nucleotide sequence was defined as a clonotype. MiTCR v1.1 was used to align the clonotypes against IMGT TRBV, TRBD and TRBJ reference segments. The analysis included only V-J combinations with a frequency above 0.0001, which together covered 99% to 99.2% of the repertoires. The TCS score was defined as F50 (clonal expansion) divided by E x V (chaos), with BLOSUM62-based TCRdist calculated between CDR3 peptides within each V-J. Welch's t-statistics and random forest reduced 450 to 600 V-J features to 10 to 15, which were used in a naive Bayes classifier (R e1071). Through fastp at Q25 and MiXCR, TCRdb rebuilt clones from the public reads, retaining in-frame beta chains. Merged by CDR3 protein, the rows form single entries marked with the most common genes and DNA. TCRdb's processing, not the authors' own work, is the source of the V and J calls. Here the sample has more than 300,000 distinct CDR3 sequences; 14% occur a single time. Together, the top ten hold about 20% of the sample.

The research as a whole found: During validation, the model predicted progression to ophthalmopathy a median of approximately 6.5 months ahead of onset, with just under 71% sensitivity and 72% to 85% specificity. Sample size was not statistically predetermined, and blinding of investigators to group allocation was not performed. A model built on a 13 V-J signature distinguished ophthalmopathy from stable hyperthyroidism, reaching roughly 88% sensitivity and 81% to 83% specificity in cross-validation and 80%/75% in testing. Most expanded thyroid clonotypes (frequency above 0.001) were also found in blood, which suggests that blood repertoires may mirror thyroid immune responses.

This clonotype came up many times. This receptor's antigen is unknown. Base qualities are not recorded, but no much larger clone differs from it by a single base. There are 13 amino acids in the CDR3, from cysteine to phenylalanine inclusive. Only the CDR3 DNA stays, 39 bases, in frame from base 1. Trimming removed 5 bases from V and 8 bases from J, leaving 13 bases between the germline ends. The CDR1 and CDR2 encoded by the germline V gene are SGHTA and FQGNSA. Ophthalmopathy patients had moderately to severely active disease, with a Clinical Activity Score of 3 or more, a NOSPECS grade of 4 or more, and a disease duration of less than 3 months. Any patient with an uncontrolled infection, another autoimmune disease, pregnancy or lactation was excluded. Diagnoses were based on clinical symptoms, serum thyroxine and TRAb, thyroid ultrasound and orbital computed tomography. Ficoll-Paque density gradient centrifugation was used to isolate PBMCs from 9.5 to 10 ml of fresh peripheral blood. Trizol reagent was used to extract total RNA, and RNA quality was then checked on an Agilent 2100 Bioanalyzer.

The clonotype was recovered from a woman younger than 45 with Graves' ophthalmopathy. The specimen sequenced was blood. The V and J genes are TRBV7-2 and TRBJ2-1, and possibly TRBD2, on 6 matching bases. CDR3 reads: CASSQTRDYEQFF. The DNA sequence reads TGTGCCAGCAGCCAGACTAGAGACTATGAGCAGTTCTTC. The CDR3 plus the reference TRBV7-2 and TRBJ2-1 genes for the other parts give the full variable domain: GAGVSQSPSNKVTEKGKDVELRCDPISGHTALYWYRQSLGQGLEFLIYFQGNSAPDKSGLPSDRFSAERTGGSVSTLTIQRTQQEDSAVYLCASSQTRDYEQFFGPGTRLTVL.